This record covers a single T cell receptor beta chain. Its cognate antigen is unknown. This record comes from a study of cytomegalovirus exposure and HLA in healthy donors. Researchers ran the PCR with 60 Vbeta and 13 Jbeta primers. The method was immunoSEQ multiplex PCR; TCRdb's version includes in-frame clones alone and lacks a portion of them. Of more than 95,000 clones listed, roughly 66% were seen once; the top ten hold roughly 3.3%. Looked up from germline, CDR1 is SNHLY and CDR2 is FYNNEI. V gave up 7 bases and J gave up 5 bases, with 11 bases separating them. There are 13 residues in the CDR3. Findings and caveats of the study: The study flagged roughly 150 TCR beta chains as cytomegalovirus-associated. A highly shared variant cluster was judged a likely technical artifact.

The sequencing sample was made of PBMCs. The clonotype comes from a woman aged 50 to 60 in good health and CMV-seronegative. The chain joins TRBV2 to TRBJ2-2; D not resolved. In DNA form, the CDR3 reads TGTGCCAGCAACGTACAAAGAACCGGGGAGCTGTTTTTT. This encodes CASNVQRTGELFF.